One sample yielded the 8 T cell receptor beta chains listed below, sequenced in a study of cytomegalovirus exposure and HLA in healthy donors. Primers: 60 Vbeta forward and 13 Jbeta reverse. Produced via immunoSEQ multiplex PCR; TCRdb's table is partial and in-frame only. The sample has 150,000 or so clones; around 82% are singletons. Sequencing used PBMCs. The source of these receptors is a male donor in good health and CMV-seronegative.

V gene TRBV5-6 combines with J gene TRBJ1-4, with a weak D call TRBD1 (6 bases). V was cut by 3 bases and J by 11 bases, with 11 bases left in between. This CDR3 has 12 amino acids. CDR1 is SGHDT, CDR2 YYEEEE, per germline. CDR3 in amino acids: CASSSLQGKLFF. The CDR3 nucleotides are TGTGCCAGCAGCTCGCTCCAGGGGAAACTGTTTTTT.

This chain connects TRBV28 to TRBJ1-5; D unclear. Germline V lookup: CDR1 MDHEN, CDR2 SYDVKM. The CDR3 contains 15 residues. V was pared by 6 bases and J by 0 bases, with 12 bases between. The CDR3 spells CASSPVQNSNQPQHF. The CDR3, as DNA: TGTGCCAGCAGCCCCGTACAGAATAGCAATCAGCCCCAGCATTTT.

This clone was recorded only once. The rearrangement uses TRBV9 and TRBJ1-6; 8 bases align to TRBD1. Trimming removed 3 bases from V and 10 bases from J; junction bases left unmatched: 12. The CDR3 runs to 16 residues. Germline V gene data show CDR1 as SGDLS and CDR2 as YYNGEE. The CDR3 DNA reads TGTGCCAGCAGCGGCCAAAGACAGGGGCAGGTCTCACCCCTCCACTTT. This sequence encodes CASSGQRQGQVSPLHF.

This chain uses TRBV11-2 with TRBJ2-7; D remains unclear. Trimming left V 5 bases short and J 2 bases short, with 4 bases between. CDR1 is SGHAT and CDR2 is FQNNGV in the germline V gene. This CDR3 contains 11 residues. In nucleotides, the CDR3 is TGTGCCAGCAGCACTACCTACGAGCAGTACTTC. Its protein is CASSTTYEQYF. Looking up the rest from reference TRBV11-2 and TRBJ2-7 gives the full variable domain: EAGVAQSPRYKIIEKRQSVAFWCNPISGHATLYWYQQILGQGPKLLIQFQNNGVVDDSQLPKDRFSAERLKGVDSTLKIQPAKLEDSAVYLCASSTTYEQYFGPGTRLTVT.

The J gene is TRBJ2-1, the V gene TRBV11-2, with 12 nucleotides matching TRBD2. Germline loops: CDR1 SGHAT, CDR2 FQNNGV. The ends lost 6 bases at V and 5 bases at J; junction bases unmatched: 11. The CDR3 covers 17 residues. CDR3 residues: CASRSKPWTSGDNEQFF. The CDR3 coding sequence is TGTGCCAGCAGATCGAAACCATGGACTAGCGGGGACAATGAGCAGTTCTTC.

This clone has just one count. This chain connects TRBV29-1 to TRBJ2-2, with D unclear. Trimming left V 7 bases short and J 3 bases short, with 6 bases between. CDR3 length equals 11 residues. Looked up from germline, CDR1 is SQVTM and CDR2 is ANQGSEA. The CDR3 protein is CSAAYTGELFF. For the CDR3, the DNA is TGCAGCGCCGCGTACACCGGGGAGCTGTTTTTT.

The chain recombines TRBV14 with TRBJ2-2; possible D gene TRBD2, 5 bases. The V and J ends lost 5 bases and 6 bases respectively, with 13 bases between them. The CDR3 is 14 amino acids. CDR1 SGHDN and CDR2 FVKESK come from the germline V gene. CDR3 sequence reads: CASSLLGGAGELFF. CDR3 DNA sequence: TGTGCCAGCAGCTTATTAGGAGGCGCCGGGGAGCTGTTTTTT.

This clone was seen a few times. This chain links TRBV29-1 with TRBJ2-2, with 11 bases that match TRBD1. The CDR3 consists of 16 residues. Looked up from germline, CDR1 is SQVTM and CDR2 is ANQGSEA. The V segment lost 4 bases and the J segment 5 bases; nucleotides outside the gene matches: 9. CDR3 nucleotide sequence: TGCAGCGTTGTAAGGACAGGGGGCGCGTATACCGGGGAGCTGTTTTTT. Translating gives CSVVRTGGAYTGELFF.